The sequence of this T cell receptor (beta chain) was determined in a study of tumor-infiltrating lymphocytes in oesophageal squamous cell carcinoma. TCRdb ran MiXCR on the PCR reads and lists one entry per CDR3 protein. The table records around 12,000 distinct CDR3 sequences, roughly 46% of them present only once. This clonotype came up once. Trimming took 6 bases from V and 7 from J, leaving 19 bases between them. The CDR3 runs to 14 residues. Germline V gives CDR1 SEHNR, CDR2 FQNEAQ (reference sequence). The TCR originated in a male donor with esophageal squamous cell carcinoma. The sample comprised normal esophageal tissue next to the tumor. The rearrangement uses TRBV7-9 and TRBJ2-7; D is possibly TRBD2 (7 bases). CDR3 loop: CASSGGDNYNEQYF. For the CDR3, the DNA is TGTGCCAGCAGTGGGGGGGACAACTACAATGAGCAGTACTTC. Using reference TRBV7-9 and TRBJ2-7 for the parts outside the CDR3, the full variable domain is DTGVSQNPRHKITKRGQNVTFRCDPISEHNRLYWYRQTLGQGPEFLTYFQNEAQLEKSRLLSDRFSAERPKGSFSTLEIQRTEQGDSAMYLCASSGGDNYNEQYFGPGTRLTVT.